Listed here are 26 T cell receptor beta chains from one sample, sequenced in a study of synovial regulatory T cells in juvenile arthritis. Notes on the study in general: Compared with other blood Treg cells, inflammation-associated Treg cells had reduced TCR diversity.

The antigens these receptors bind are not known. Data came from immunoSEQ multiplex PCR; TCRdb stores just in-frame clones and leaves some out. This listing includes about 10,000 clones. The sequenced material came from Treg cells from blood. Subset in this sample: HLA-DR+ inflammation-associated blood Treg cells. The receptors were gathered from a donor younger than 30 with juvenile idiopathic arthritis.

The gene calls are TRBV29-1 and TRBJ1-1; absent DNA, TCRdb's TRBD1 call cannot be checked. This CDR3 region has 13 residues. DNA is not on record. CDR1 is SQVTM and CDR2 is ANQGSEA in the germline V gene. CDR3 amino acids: CSVVDRLNTEAFF.

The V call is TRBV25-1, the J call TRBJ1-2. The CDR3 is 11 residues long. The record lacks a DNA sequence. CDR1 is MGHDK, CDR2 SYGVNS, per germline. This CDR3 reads CASVGSYGYTF.

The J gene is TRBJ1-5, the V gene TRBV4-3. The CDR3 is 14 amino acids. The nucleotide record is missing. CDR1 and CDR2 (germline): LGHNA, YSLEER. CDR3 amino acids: CASSQQVTRVPQHF.

CDR3 loop: CASSSGTMNEKLFF. This chain connects TRBV7-2 to TRBJ1-4. CDR1 and CDR2 from the germline V gene are SGHTA and FQGNSA. The length of the CDR3 is 14 residues. This entry has no DNA.

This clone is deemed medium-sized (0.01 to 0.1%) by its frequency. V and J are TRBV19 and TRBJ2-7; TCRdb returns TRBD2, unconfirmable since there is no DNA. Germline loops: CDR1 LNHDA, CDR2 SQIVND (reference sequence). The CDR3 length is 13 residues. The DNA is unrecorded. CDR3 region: CASSIGGTSGQYF.

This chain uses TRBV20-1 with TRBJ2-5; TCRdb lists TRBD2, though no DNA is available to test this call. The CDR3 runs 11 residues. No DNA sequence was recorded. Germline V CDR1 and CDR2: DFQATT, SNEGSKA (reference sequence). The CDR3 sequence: CSLRERETQYF.

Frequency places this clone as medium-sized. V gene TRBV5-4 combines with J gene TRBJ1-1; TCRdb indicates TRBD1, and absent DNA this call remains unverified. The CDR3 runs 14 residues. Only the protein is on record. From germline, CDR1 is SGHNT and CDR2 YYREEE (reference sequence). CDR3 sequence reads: CASSPGHRNTEAFF.

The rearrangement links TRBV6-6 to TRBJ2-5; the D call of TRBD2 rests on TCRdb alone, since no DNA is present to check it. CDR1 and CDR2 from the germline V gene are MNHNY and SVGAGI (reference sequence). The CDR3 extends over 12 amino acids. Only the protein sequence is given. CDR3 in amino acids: CASSYELETQYF.

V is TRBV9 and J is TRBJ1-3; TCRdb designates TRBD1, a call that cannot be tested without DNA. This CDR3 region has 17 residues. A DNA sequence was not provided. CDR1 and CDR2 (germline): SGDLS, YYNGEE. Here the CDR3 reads CASSVGWAGISGNTIYF.

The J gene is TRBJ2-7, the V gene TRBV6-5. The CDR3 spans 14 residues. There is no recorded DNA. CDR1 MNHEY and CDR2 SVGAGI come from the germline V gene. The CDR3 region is CASSYAGQTYEQYF.

The CDR3 here is CASSQDRQGGSQPQHF. J is TRBJ1-5 and V is TRBV4-3. The CDR3 runs 16 residues. No nucleotide data were recorded. Germline V gene lookup returns CDR1 LGHNA and CDR2 YSLEER.

CDR3 region: CASSLEYSGNTIYF. The chain has TRBV5-1 and TRBJ1-3. Germline V gives CDR1 SGHRS, CDR2 YFSETQ. CDR3 length equals 14 residues. The protein alone is recorded here.

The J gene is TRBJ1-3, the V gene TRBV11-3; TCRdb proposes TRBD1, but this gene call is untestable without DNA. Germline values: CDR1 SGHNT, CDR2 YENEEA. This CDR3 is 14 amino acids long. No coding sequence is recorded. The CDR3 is CASRTGRPGNTIYF.

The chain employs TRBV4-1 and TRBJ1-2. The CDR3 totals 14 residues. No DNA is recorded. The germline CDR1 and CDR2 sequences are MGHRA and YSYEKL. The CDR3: CASSQGKADYGYTF.

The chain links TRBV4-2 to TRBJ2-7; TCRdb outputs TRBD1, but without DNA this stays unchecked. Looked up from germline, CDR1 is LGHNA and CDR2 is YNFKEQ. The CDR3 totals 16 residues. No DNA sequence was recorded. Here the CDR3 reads CASSPLDRGGPYEQYF.

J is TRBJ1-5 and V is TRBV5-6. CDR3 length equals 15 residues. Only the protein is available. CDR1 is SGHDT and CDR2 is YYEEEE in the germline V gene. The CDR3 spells CASSLNGGWTQPQHF.

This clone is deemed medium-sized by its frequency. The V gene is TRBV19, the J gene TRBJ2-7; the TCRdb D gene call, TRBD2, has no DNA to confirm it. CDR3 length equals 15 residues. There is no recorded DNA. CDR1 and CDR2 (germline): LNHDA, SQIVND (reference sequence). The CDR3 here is CASSIDHGTPWEQYF. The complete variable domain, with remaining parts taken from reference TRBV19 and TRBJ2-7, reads DGGITQSPKYLFRKEGQNVTLSCEQNLNHDAMYWYRQDPGQGLRLIYYSQIVNDFQKGDIAEGYSVSREKKESFPLTVTSAQKNPTAFYLCASSIDHGTPWEQYFGPGTRLTVT.

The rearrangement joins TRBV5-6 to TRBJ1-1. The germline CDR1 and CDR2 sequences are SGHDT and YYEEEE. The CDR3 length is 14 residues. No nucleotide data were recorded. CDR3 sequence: CASSLDSRDGEAFF. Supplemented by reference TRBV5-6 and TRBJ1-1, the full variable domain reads DAGVTQSPTHLIKTRGQQVTLRCSPKSGHDTVSWYQQALGQGPQFIFQYYEEEERQRGNFPDRFSGHQFPNYSSELNVNALLLGDSALYLCASSLDSRDGEAFFGQGTRLTVV.

The CDR3 is CASSPRGGVSGANVLTF. This chain links TRBV4-3 with TRBJ2-6; TCRdb gives TRBD1 as the D gene, but with no DNA this cannot be confirmed. Germline CDR1 is LGHNA and CDR2 is YSLEER. CDR3 length: 17 residues. The DNA sequence is not available.

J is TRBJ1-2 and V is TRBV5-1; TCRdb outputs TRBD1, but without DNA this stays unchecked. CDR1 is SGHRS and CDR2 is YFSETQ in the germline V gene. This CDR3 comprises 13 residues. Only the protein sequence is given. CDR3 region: CASSWDTNYGYTF.

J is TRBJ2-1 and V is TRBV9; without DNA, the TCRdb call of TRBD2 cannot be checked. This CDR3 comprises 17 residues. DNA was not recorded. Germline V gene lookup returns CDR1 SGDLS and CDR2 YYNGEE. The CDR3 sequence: CASSVGIAGGLDDEQFF.

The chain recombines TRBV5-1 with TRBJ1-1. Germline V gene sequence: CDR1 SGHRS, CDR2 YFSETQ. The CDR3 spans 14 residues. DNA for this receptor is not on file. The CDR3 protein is CASRIGEMNTEAFF.

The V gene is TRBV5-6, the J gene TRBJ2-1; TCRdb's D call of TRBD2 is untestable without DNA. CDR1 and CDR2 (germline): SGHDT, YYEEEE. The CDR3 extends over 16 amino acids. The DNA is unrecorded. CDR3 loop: CASSPIGGGPYNEQFF.

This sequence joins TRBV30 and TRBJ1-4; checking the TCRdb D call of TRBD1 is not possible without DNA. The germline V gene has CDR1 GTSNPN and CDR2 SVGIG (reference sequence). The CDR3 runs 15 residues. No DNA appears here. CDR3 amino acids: CAWSDRGRVREKLFF.

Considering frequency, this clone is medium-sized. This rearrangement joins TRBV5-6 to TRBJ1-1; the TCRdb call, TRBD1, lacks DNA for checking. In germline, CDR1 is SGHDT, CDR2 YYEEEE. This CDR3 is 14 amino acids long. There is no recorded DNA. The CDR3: CASSLGQPNTEAFF.

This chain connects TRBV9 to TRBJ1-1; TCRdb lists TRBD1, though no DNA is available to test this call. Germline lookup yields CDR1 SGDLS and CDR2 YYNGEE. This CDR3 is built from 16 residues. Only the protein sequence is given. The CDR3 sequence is CASSVVSTVMNTEAFF.